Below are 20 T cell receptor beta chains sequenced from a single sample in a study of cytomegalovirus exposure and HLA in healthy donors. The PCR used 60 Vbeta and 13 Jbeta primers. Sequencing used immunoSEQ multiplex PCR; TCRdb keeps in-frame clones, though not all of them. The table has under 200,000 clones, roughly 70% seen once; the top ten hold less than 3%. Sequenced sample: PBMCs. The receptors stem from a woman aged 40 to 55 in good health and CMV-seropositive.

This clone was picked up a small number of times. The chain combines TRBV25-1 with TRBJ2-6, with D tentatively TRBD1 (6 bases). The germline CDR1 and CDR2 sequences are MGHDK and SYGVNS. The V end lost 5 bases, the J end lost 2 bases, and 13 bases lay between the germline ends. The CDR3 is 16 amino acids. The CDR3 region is CASSTTGSPGANVLTF. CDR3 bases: TGTGCCAGCAGTACGACAGGTTCCCCTGGGGCCAACGTCCTGACTTTC.

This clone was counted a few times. The CDR3 nucleotides read TGTGCCAGCTCACCACTTGCAGGGGCGAACACTGAAGCTTTCTTT. This codes for CASSPLAGANTEAFF. This chain connects TRBV18 to TRBJ1-1, with D possibly TRBD1 on 6 matching bases. The CDR3 extends over 15 amino acids. Germline CDR1 reads KGHSH; CDR2 reads LQKENI. The V and J ends lost 1 base and 1 base respectively, with 10 bases between them. Complete variable domain (other parts from reference TRBV18 and TRBJ1-1): NAGVMQNPRHLVRRRGQEARLRCSPMKGHSHVYWYRQLPEEGLKFMVYLQKENIIDESGMPKERFSAEFPKEGPSILRIQQVVRGDSAAYFCASSPLAGANTEAFFGQGTRLTVV.

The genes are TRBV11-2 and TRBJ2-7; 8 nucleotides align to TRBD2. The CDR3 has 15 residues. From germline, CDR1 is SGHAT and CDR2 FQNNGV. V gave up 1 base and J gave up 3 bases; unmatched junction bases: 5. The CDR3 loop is CASSLAGGPSYEQYF. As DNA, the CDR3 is TGTGCCAGCAGCTTAGCGGGAGGGCCGAGCTACGAGCAGTACTTC.

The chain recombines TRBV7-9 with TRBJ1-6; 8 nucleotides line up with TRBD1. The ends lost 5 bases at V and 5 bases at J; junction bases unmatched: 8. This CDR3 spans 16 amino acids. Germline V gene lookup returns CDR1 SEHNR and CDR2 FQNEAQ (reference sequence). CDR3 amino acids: CASSRGGTGDNSPLHF. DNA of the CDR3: TGTGCCAGCAGCAGAGGCGGGACAGGAGATAATTCACCCCTCCACTTT.

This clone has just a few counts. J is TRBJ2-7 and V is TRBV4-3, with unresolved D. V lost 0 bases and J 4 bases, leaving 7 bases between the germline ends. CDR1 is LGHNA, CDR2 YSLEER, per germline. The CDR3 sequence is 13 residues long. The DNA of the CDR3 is TGCGCCAGCAGCCAAGATAGAATGTACGAGCAGTACTTC. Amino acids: CASSQDRMYEQYF.

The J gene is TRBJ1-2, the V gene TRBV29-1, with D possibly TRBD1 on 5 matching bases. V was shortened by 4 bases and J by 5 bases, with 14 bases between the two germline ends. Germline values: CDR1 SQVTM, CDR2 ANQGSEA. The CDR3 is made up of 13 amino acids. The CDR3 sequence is CSVGIGRDYGYTF. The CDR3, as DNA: TGCAGCGTTGGAATTGGCAGGGATTATGGCTACACCTTC.

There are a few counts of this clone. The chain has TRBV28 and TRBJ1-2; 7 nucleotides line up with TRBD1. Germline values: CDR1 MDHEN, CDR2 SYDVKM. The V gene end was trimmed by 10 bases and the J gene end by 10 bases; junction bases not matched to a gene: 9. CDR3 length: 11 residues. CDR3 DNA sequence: TGTGCCACCACAAGACAGGGTTTCTACACCTTC. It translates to CATTRQGFYTF.

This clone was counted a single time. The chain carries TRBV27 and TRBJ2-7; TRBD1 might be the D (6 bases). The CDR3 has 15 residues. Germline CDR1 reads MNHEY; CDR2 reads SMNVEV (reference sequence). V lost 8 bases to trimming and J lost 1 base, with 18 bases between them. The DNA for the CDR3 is TGTGCCAGCGGCAGCTCAGGGGTTGGTTCCTACGAGCAGTACTTC. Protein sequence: CASGSSGVGSYEQYF.

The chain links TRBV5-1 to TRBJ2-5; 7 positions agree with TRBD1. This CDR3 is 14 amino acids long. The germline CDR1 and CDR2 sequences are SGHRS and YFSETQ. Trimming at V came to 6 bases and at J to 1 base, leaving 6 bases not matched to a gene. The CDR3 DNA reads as TGCGCCAGCACCAGAGGGGGCCTCCAAGAGACCCAGTACTTC. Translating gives CASTRGGLQETQYF.

The CDR3 DNA sequence: TGCGCCAGCAGCTTAACGACAGGGAGTGGGTACGAGCAGTACTTC. Translation gives CASSLTTGSGYEQYF. The chain links TRBV5-1 to TRBJ2-7; TRBD1 matches 7 bases. Trimming took 2 bases from V and 4 from J; bases not matched to a gene: 9. Germline V gives CDR1 SGHRS, CDR2 YFSETQ. The CDR3 extends over 15 amino acids. Looking up the rest from reference TRBV5-1 and TRBJ2-7 gives the full variable domain: KAGVTQTPRYLIKTRGQQVTLSCSPISGHRSVSWYQQTPGQGLQFLFEYFSETQRNKGNFPGRFSGRQFSNSRSEMNVSTLELGDSALYLCASSLTTGSGYEQYFGPGTRLTVT.

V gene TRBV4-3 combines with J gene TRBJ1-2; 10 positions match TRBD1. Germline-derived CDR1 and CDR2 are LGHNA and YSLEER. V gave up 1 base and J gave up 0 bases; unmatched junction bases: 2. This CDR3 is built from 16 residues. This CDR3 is CASSQGQGAANYGYTF. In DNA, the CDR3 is TGCGCCAGCAGCCAAGGACAGGGGGCGGCTAACTATGGCTACACCTTC.

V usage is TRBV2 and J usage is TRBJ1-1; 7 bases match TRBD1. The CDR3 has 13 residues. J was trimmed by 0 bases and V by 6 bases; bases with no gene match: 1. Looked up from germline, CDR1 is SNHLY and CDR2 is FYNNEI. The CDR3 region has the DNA TGTGCCAGCAGGGGACAGTTGAACACTGAAGCTTTCTTT. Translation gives CASRGQLNTEAFF.

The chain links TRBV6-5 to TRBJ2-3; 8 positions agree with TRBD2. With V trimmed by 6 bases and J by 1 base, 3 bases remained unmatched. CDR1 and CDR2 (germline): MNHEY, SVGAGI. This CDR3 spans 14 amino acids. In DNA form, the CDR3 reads TGTGCCAGCAGGCGGGAGGTTGGCACAGATACGCAGTATTTT. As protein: CASRREVGTDTQYF.

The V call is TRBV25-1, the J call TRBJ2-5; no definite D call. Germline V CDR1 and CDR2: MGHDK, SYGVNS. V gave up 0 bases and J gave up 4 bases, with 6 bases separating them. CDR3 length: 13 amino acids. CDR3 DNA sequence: TGTGCCAGCAGTGAATATAACGGAGAGACCCAGTACTTC. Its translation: CASSEYNGETQYF.

The CDR3 reads CASSYRMGTGGSEAFF. The CDR3 DNA reads as TGTGCCAGCAGTTACCGGATGGGGACAGGGGGGTCTGAAGCTTTCTTT. The genes are TRBV6-5 and TRBJ1-1, with 11 bases identical to TRBD1. With V trimmed by 2 bases and J by 6 bases, 8 bases remained unmatched. The CDR3 contains 16 residues. The germline V gene encodes CDR1 MNHEY and CDR2 SVGAGI.

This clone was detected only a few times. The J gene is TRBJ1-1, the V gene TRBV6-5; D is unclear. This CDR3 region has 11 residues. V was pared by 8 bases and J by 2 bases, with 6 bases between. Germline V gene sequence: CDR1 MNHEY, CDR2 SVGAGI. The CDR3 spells CASRGNTEAFF. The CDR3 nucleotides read TGTGCCAGCCGCGGTAACACTGAAGCTTTCTTT.

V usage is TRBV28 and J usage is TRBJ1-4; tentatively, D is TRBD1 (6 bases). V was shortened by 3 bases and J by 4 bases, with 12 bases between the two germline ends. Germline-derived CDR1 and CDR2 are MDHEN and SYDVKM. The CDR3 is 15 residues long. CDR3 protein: CASSFFTGSNEKLFF. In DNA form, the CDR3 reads TGTGCCAGCAGTTTCTTCACAGGGAGTAATGAAAAACTGTTTTTT.

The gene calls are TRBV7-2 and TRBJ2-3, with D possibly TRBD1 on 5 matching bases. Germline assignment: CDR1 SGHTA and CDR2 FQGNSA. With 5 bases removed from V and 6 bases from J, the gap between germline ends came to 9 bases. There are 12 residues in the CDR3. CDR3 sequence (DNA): TGTGCCAGCAGCGCGCACAGGGATACGCAGTATTTT. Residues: CASSAHRDTQYF.

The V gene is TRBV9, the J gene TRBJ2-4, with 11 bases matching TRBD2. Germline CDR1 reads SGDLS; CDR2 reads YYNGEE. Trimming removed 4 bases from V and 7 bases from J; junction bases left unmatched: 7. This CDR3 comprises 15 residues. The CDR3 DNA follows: TGTGCCAGCAGCACCTTAGCGGGAGGGCTGAACATTCAGTACTTC. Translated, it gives CASSTLAGGLNIQYF.

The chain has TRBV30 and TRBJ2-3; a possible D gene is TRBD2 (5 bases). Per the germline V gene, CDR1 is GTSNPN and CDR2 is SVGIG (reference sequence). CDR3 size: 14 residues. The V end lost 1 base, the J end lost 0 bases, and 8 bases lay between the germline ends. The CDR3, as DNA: TGTGCCTGGAGTGGGAGCGGCAGCACAGATACGCAGTATTTT. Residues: CAWSGSGSTDTQYF.